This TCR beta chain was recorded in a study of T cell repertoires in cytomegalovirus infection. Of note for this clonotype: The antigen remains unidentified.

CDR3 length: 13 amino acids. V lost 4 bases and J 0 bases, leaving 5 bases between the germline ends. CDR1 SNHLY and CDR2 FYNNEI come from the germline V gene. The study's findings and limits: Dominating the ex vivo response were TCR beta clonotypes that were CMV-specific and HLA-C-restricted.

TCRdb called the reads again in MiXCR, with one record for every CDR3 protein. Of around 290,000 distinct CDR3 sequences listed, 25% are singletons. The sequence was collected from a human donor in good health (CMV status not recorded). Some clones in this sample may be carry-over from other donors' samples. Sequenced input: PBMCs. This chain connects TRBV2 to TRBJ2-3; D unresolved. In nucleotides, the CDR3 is TGTGCCAGCAGTGTCTCCAGCACAGATACGCAGTATTTT. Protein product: CASSVSSTDTQYF.